Below, 4 T cell receptor beta chains from the same sample are listed, as sequenced in a study of regulatory T cells in long-lasting Graves disease. As to time point: newly diagnosed GD, antithyroid drugs for less than 3 months. Extracted PBMC RNA gave rise to the TCR library. Relying on iRepertoire HTBI primers and Arm-PCR of CDR3 regions, the team built TCR beta libraries. TCRdb reprocessed the multiplex PCR reads with MiXCR, giving one entry per CDR3 protein. The profile covers a few hundred thousand distinct CDR3 sequences, with roughly 18% appearing a single time and 14% taken by the ten largest. Separately, the same data were catalogued under a study of T cells in Graves' hyperthyroidism and ophthalmopathy.

The material sequenced was peripheral blood mononuclear cells (PBMCs), taken at new diagnosis, from a patient treated with antithyroid drugs. The receptors derive from a woman under 40 with Graves disease.

This clonotype was picked up many times. The chain combines TRBV7-9 with TRBJ1-4, with D tentatively TRBD1 (6 bases). Germline V gene lookup returns CDR1 SEHNR and CDR2 FQNEAQ (reference sequence). The CDR3 loop spans 14 amino acids. Trimming cost V 5 bases and J 8 bases, with 15 bases left between them. The CDR3 protein is CASSLQGTREKLFF. For the CDR3, the DNA is TGTGCCAGCAGCCTACAGGGTACGCGGGAAAAACTGTTTTTT.

This clonotype has only a few counts. V and J are TRBV9 and TRBJ2-3, with 7 bases matching TRBD2. The length of the CDR3 is 16 residues. The ends lost 4 bases at V and 2 bases at J; junction bases unmatched: 10. CDR1 and CDR2 (germline): SGDLS, YYNGEE. As DNA, the CDR3 is TGTGCCAGCAGCCAAGATTTGGGGGGGGTCACAGATACGCAGTATTTT. Its protein product is CASSQDLGGVTDTQYF.

A note on this clonotype: With a much larger clone just one base away, this may be a read error. V gene TRBV7-9 combines with J gene TRBJ2-3; 7 nucleotides line up with TRBD1. The J segment lost 3 bases and the V segment lost 6 bases, leaving 9 bases of the junction unmatched. This CDR3 has 15 amino acids. Per the germline V gene, CDR1 is SEHNR and CDR2 is FQNEAQ (reference sequence). The CDR3 DNA sequence: TGTGCCAGCAGTTGCCCCGGACAGGTTACAGATACGCAGTATTTT. As protein: CASSCPGQVTDTQYF.

This clonotype was picked up many times. The chain joins TRBV9 to TRBJ2-1, with D hard to call. The V gene lost 2 bases and the J gene lost 3 bases, with 6 bases spanning the gap. The length of the CDR3 is 13 residues. The germline CDR1 and CDR2 sequences are SGDLS and YYNGEE. The CDR3 loop reads CASSVSYYNEQFF. The CDR3 DNA follows: TGTGCCAGCAGCGTCTCCTACTACAATGAGCAGTTCTTC. Looking up the rest from reference TRBV9 and TRBJ2-1 gives the full variable domain: DSGVTQTPKHLITATGQRVTLRCSPRSGDLSVYWYQQSLDQGLQFLIQYYNGEERAKGNILERFSAQQFPDLHSELNLSSLELGDSALYFCASSVSYYNEQFFGPGTRLTVL.